This record looks at one TCR beta chain sequence and its context. The sample comes from a study of cytomegalovirus exposure and HLA in healthy donors. V shed 3 bases and J shed 5 bases, with 7 bases lying between them. The CDR3 is made up of 12 amino acids. Germline V CDR1 and CDR2: SGHAT, FQDESV (reference sequence). This PCR relied on a set of 60 Vbeta primers and 13 Jbeta primers. The data were produced by immunoSEQ multiplex PCR, yet TCRdb's version contains in-frame clones alone and is incomplete. The sample consists of over 100,000 clones, approximately 90% of them appearing once. The gene calls are TRBV11-1 and TRBJ1-1; possible D gene TRBD1, 5 bases. The TCR was taken from a woman aged 25 to 39 in good health and CMV-seronegative. Sequenced: PBMCs. The CDR3 reads CASSFTGTEAFF. The CDR3 DNA reads TGTGCCAGCAGCTTCACAGGTACTGAAGCTTTCTTT.